The 8 T cell receptor beta chains reported below all come from one sample, sequenced in a study of vaccination effects on CD4 cells after COVID-19. The repertoire was sequenced with immunoSEQ multiplex PCR; TCRdb's copy has only in-frame clones and lacks some. The data contain about 22,000 clones, around 75% of them singletons. In the ViraFEST assay, antigen-specific CD4+ clonotypes were identified by expansion after peptide-pool stimulation. Once cultured for approximately ten days, the cells underwent separation to obtain CD4+ T cells. Testing of the vaccine recipients showed negative nucleocapsid antibodies and no prior SARS-CoV-2 infection. No cognate antigen is known for these TCRs. Sequences were derived from CD4+ T cells from PBMCs cultured with HCoV-NL63 spike peptides, sampled before COVID-19 vaccination. The receptors were gathered from a human donor who received a COVID-19 vaccine.

The genes are TRBV5-5 and TRBJ2-2; the match to TRBD2 covers 7 bases. J lost 6 bases, V lost 4 bases, and 9 bases had no gene match. The CDR3 length is 15 residues. CDR1 is SGHKS, CDR2 YYEKEE, per germline (reference sequence). The CDR3 nucleotides read TGTGCCAGCAGCCCCAGGGTTGCGGGAGCCGGGGAGCTGTTTTTT. Encoded protein: CASSPRVAGAGELFF.

This clone showed up just a few times. The chain employs TRBV7-6 and TRBJ2-3, with 8 bases fitting TRBD2. With 6 bases clipped from V and 0 bases from J, the junction kept 5 bases outside the gene matches. Germline V lookup: CDR1 SGHVS, CDR2 FNYEAQ. The length of the CDR3 is 15 residues. The CDR3 is CASSQAGASTDTQYF. As DNA, the CDR3 is TGTGCCAGCAGTCAAGCGGGGGCTAGCACAGATACGCAGTATTTT. Using reference TRBV7-6 and TRBJ2-3 for the parts outside the CDR3, the full variable domain is GAGVSQSPRYKVTKRGQDVALRCDPISGHVSLYWYRQALGQGPEFLTYFNYEAQQDKSGLPNDRFSAERPEGSISTLTIQRTEQRDSAMYRCASSQAGASTDTQYFGPGTRLTVL.

This clone was found a few times. The V and J genes are TRBV27 and TRBJ1-6, with D possibly matching TRBD1 (6 bases). V was trimmed by 6 bases and J by 0 bases, leaving 12 bases between them. CDR3 length: 16 residues. CDR1 MNHEY and CDR2 SMNVEV come from the germline V gene (reference sequence). This chain's CDR3 is CASRPDRSSYNSPLHF. CDR3 nucleotides: TGTGCCAGCAGACCCGACAGGAGCTCCTATAATTCACCCCTCCACTTT.

This clone was seen once. The genes are TRBV12-3 or TRBV12-4 and TRBJ1-1, with no clear D. The CDR3 totals 13 residues. V shed 8 bases and J shed 0 bases, with 10 bases lying between them. The CDR3 reads CASRGIMNTEAFF. CDR3 coding DNA: TGTGCCAGCCGGGGTATCATGAACACTGAAGCTTTCTTT.

The V and J genes are TRBV28 and TRBJ2-5, with 11 bases that match TRBD2. Germline CDR1 MDHEN, CDR2 SYDVKM. The V gene end was trimmed by 6 bases and the J gene end by 2 bases; junction bases not matched to a gene: 8. This CDR3 comprises 16 residues. CDR3 amino acids: CASRSPGLAAQETQYF. The CDR3 DNA is TGTGCCAGCAGGTCGCCGGGACTAGCGGCACAAGAGACCCAGTACTTC.

The chain joins TRBV11-2 to TRBJ2-3; D is perhaps TRBD1 or TRBD2 (6 bases each). Trimming left V 2 bases short and J 5 bases short, with 11 bases between. This CDR3 comprises 14 residues. Germline-derived CDR1 and CDR2 are SGHAT and FQNNGV. CDR3: CASSLRGDGDTQYF. The CDR3 region has the DNA TGTGCCAGCAGCTTAAGGGGGGATGGAGATACGCAGTATTTT. The whole variable domain, filled in from reference TRBV11-2 and TRBJ2-3, reads EAGVAQSPRYKIIEKRQSVAFWCNPISGHATLYWYQQILGQGPKLLIQFQNNGVVDDSQLPKDRFSAERLKGVDSTLKIQPAKLEDSAVYLCASSLRGDGDTQYFGPGTRLTVL.

The chain uses TRBV27 and TRBJ1-1; 10 bases agree with TRBD1. The CDR3 runs 15 residues. J lost 3 bases, V lost 5 bases, and 6 bases had no gene match. CDR1 and CDR2 (germline): MNHEY, SMNVEV (reference sequence). The CDR3: CASSPWGQGYTEAFF. As DNA, the CDR3 is TGTGCCAGCAGTCCATGGGGACAGGGGTACACTGAAGCTTTCTTT.

V gene TRBV7-2 combines with J gene TRBJ2-5, with 7 bases aligning to TRBD2. Germline V gives CDR1 SGHTA, CDR2 FQGNSA. V lost 3 bases, J lost 1 base, and 8 bases stayed unmatched. CDR3 length: 16 amino acids. For the CDR3, the DNA is TGTGCCAGCAGCTTCAGGGAGGGGACCACCCAAGAGACCCAGTACTTC. Translated: CASSFREGTTQETQYF.